The 28 T cell receptor beta chains below were found in one sample sequenced in a study of cytomegalovirus exposure and HLA in healthy donors. The PCR used 60 Vbeta and 13 Jbeta primers. Clones were read by immunoSEQ multiplex PCR, and TCRdb kept only the in-frame ones, dropping some. The sample has approximately 140,000 clones, over 65% seen once; the top ten hold less than 3%. The specimen was PBMCs. These TCRs come from a male donor in good health and CMV-seronegative.

The gene calls are TRBV10-2 and TRBJ2-7; 7 bases align to TRBD2. Germline lookup yields CDR1 WSHSY and CDR2 SAAADI. V dropped 4 bases and J dropped 3; count of bases not matched to a gene: 12. This CDR3 region has 16 residues. The chain's CDR3 is CASSGGMRAGNYEQYF. For the CDR3, the DNA is TGCGCCAGCAGTGGGGGGATGCGAGCGGGGAACTACGAGCAGTACTTC.

The chain employs TRBV5-4 and TRBJ1-2; TRBD1 matches at 9 bases. CDR1 and CDR2 (germline): SGHNT, YYREEE (reference sequence). V trimming: 3 bases; J trimming: 4 bases; junction bases outside the gene matches: 7. CDR3 length: 15 residues. This CDR3 is CASSSGTGSSYGYTF. In nucleotides, the CDR3 is TGTGCCAGCAGCTCCGGGACAGGGTCTTCCTATGGCTACACCTTC.

The chain uses TRBV10-3 and TRBJ2-7; D is unclear. Trimming took off 0 bases at V and 6 bases at J, with 15 bases between the two ends. Per germline, CDR1 ENHRY and CDR2 SYGVKD. The CDR3 totals 15 residues. The CDR3 here is CAISESIQKAAEQYF. Here the CDR3 DNA reads TGTGCCATCAGTGAGTCGATCCAGAAGGCGGCCGAGCAGTACTTC.

This clone was seen only a few times. The V and J genes are TRBV19 and TRBJ2-2, with TRBD2 as a possible D gene (5 bases). The CDR3 extends over 14 amino acids. Germline loops: CDR1 LNHDA, CDR2 SQIVND (reference sequence). Trimming pared 3 bases from V and 1 base from J, leaving 6 bases between. CDR3 protein: CASSIGGNTGELFF. CDR3 in DNA: TGTGCCAGTAGTATCGGAGGGAACACCGGGGAGCTGTTTTTT.

Regarding this clone: Other DNA sequences in the sample encode the same CDR3. V is TRBV19 and J is TRBJ2-7; 11 positions match TRBD2. Germline V gene sequence: CDR1 LNHDA, CDR2 SQIVND (reference sequence). The length of the CDR3 is 13 residues. Trimming at V came to 9 bases and at J to 0 bases, leaving 1 base not matched to a gene. CDR3 nucleotides: TGTGCCAGCGGGACTAGCGGCTCCTACGAGCAGTACTTC. The encoded protein is CASGTSGSYEQYF. Full variable domain (remainder filled in from reference TRBV19 and TRBJ2-7): DGGITQSPKYLFRKEGQNVTLSCEQNLNHDAMYWYRQDPGQGLRLIYYSQIVNDFQKGDIAEGYSVSREKKESFPLTVTSAQKNPTAFYLCASGTSGSYEQYFGPGTRLTVT.

This clone was seen a handful of times. The CDR3 DNA follows: TGCAGCGTTGAACGGGGGGTCGACGAGCAGTACTTC. Its translation is CSVERGVDEQYF. J is TRBJ2-7 and V is TRBV29-1, with TRBD2 identical over 7 bases. V shed 2 bases and J 5 bases; nucleotides not matched to a gene: 3. This CDR3 region has 12 residues. Germline V lookup: CDR1 SQVTM, CDR2 ANQGSEA.

The CDR3: CASSRSGTGDNEQFF. The CDR3 DNA sequence: TGTGCCAGCAGTCGGTCCGGGACAGGGGACAATGAGCAGTTCTTC. The J gene is TRBJ2-1, the V gene TRBV6-6; TRBD1 matches 10 bases. The CDR3 runs to 15 residues. V shed 5 bases, J shed 5 bases, and the junction held 6 bases outside the gene matches. Germline CDR1 reads MNHNY; CDR2 reads SVGAGI (reference sequence).

Only a few counts were recorded for this clone. The chain links TRBV5-6 to TRBJ1-1; D gene uncertain. Germline V CDR1 and CDR2: SGHDT, YYEEEE. The CDR3 has 13 residues. Trimming cost V 4 bases and J 5 bases, with 12 bases left between them. Written as DNA, the CDR3 is TGTGCCAGCAGCCTCGGATGGGAGACTGAAGCTTTCTTT. It is translated as CASSLGWETEAFF. Using reference TRBV5-6 and TRBJ1-1 for the parts outside the CDR3, the full variable domain is DAGVTQSPTHLIKTRGQQVTLRCSPKSGHDTVSWYQQALGQGPQFIFQYYEEEERQRGNFPDRFSGHQFPNYSSELNVNALLLGDSALYLCASSLGWETEAFFGQGTRLTVV.

This clone was recorded once. The chain combines TRBV7-2 with TRBJ2-2; 8 bases agree with TRBD2. The CDR3 spans 15 residues. Germline loops: CDR1 SGHTA, CDR2 FQGNSA. J was trimmed by 6 bases and V by 5 bases; bases with no gene match: 8. The CDR3 DNA reads as TGTGCCAGCAGCACCTCGGGGGGGAGAGCCGGGGAGCTGTTTTTT. It yields the protein CASSTSGGRAGELFF.

This clone appeared a single time. The rearrangement joins TRBV14 to TRBJ2-4; 11 bases line up with TRBD1. The V and J ends lost 1 base and 7 bases, in that order; junction bases with no gene match: 9. Germline CDR1 SGHDN, CDR2 FVKESK. The CDR3 has 17 amino acids. For the CDR3, the DNA is TGTGCCAGCAGCCAAGTTTCGGGACAGGGGGACTACAACATTCAGTACTTC. Its translation: CASSQVSGQGDYNIQYF.

V gene TRBV25-1 combines with J gene TRBJ2-7; maybe TRBD2 (5 bases). The CDR3 runs to 15 residues. The V gene lost 7 bases and the J gene lost 5 bases, with 21 bases spanning the gap. CDR1 MGHDK and CDR2 SYGVNS come from the germline V gene. The CDR3 region has the DNA TGTGCCAGCACTGCCCAACGGGAAGGAAACGACGAGCAGTACTTC. It encodes CASTAQREGNDEQYF.

V is TRBV15 and J is TRBJ1-1, with D perhaps TRBD1 (5 bases). The CDR3 runs 16 residues. Germline values: CDR1 LNHNV, CDR2 YYDKDF (reference sequence). Trimming took 2 bases from V and 5 from J, leaving 18 bases between them. CDR3 DNA: TGTGCCACCAGCAGACCCTCGGAAGGGGTAGGTACTGAAGCTTTCTTT. It specifies CATSRPSEGVGTEAFF.

V gene TRBV7-2 combines with J gene TRBJ2-4; 10 nucleotides agree with TRBD2. Germline lookup yields CDR1 SGHTA and CDR2 FQGNSA. This CDR3 is built from 19 residues. V shed 4 bases and J 0 bases; nucleotides not matched to a gene: 12. In nucleotides, the CDR3 is TGTGCCAGCAGCTCTAGCGGGAGTCGGGTTATAACAGCCAAAAACATTCAGTACTTC. It yields the protein CASSSSGSRVITAKNIQYF.

This chain uses TRBV2 with TRBJ2-2, with D maybe TRBD1 (5 bases). Looked up from germline, CDR1 is SNHLY and CDR2 is FYNNEI. CDR3 size: 11 residues. V lost 8 bases, J lost 4 bases, and 5 bases lay in between. The CDR3 region is CASQGTGELFF. In DNA form, the CDR3 reads TGTGCCAGCCAGGGCACCGGGGAGCTGTTTTTT.

The J gene is TRBJ1-1, the V gene TRBV11-3, with D tentatively TRBD1 (6 bases). Between the trimmed V and J ends, which lost 2 bases and 4 bases, there was a span of 8 bases. Germline V lookup: CDR1 SGHNT, CDR2 YENEEA. The length of the CDR3 is 13 residues. CDR3 sequence (DNA): TGTGCCAGCAGCTTAACCAGGGGCACTGAAGCTTTCTTT. This gives the protein CASSLTRGTEAFF.

A word on this clone: The sample holds other DNA sequences that translate to the same CDR3. The V and J genes are TRBV15 and TRBJ2-7; tentatively, D is TRBD2 (5 bases). This CDR3 contains 13 residues. Germline assignment: CDR1 LNHNV and CDR2 YYDKDF (reference sequence). Trimming removed 0 bases from V and 4 bases from J, with 7 bases in between. The CDR3 spells CATSRDRGYEQYF. The CDR3 DNA reads as TGTGCCACCAGCAGAGATCGGGGTTACGAGCAGTACTTC.

This clone was counted only a few times. The rearrangement links TRBV30 to TRBJ2-3; 11 bases are shared with TRBD1. CDR3 size: 15 residues. Germline assignment: CDR1 GTSNPN and CDR2 SVGIG (reference sequence). The V gene end was trimmed by 3 bases and the J gene end by 4 bases; junction bases not matched to a gene: 6. The CDR3 here is CAWSGTGGNPDTQYF. CDR3 in DNA: TGTGCCTGGAGCGGGACAGGGGGGAACCCAGATACGCAGTATTTT.

This clone was seen only a few times. V gene TRBV28 combines with J gene TRBJ2-2; D unclear. Germline V gene sequence: CDR1 MDHEN, CDR2 SYDVKM. V was clipped by 2 bases and J by 4 bases, with 5 bases between them. The CDR3 totals 13 residues. Written as DNA, the CDR3 is TGTGCCAGCAGTTTACCCCGCACCGGGGAGCTGTTTTTT. It specifies CASSLPRTGELFF.

This rearrangement joins TRBV5-1 to TRBJ2-7; TRBD2 matches at 7 bases. Per the germline V gene, CDR1 is SGHRS and CDR2 is YFSETQ. The length of the CDR3 is 17 residues. V lost 4 bases to trimming and J lost 1 base; unmatched junction nucleotides: 14. CDR3 in amino acids: CASSPLSGTRWSYEQYF. CDR3 coding DNA: TGCGCCAGCAGCCCTCTAAGCGGGACGCGTTGGTCCTACGAGCAGTACTTC.

CDR3 coding DNA: TGTGCCAGCAGCGCTAGCGGGAGAGGTAATGAGCAGTTCTTC. Residues: CASSASGRGNEQFF. The chain joins TRBV2 to TRBJ2-1; 10 positions match TRBD2. The CDR3 has 14 amino acids. Germline V lookup: CDR1 SNHLY, CDR2 FYNNEI. The V gene end was trimmed by 6 bases and the J gene end by 7 bases; junction bases not matched to a gene: 6.

The chain recombines TRBV29-1 with TRBJ2-7, with 8 bases that match TRBD2. CDR1 and CDR2 from the germline V gene are SQVTM and ANQGSEA. Unmatched junction bases numbered 13, after V lost 4 bases and J lost 5 bases. This CDR3 comprises 15 residues. CDR3 coding DNA: TGCAGCGTTGCGGGACGGAGCGGGAGTTTACACGAGCAGTACTTC. Translation gives CSVAGRSGSLHEQYF.

The chain is built from TRBV7-3 and TRBJ2-3; a possible D gene is TRBD2 (6 bases). The CDR3 consists of 15 residues. The V and J ends lost 4 bases and 3 bases respectively, with 14 bases between them. Per germline, CDR1 SGHTA and CDR2 FQGTGA. As DNA, the CDR3 is TGTGCCAGCAGCTCTAATATGGGGGGAACAGATACGCAGTATTTT. The encoded protein is CASSSNMGGTDTQYF.

This chain connects TRBV6-5 to TRBJ2-5; 7 nucleotides line up with TRBD1. Germline V gives CDR1 MNHEY, CDR2 SVGAGI. The ends lost 0 bases at V and 7 bases at J; junction bases unmatched: 11. CDR3 size: 16 residues. The CDR3 is CASSYSPGGLGGTQYF. CDR3 bases: TGTGCCAGCAGTTACTCCCCAGGGGGTCTTGGGGGGACCCAGTACTTC.

Remarks on this clone: A read error may account for a junction end that differs from germline. The CDR3 loop reads CASSYQRGTLF. CDR3 sequence (DNA): TGTGCCAGCTCTTACCAGCGGGGGACCCTTTTT. The chain recombines TRBV28 with TRBJ2-3, with TRBD2 matching 8 bases. Germline V lookup: CDR1 MDHEN, CDR2 SYDVKM. This CDR3 contains 11 residues. The whole variable domain, filled in from reference TRBV28 and TRBJ2-3, reads DVKVTQSSRYLVKRTGEKVFLECVQDMDHENMFWYRQDPGLGLRLIYFSYDVKMKEKGDIPEGYSVSREKKERFSLILESASTNQTSMYLCASSYQRGTLFGPGTRLTVL.

This chain joins TRBV28 and TRBJ2-3, with TRBD2 matching over 7 bases. J gave up 0 bases and V 6 bases, and 3 bases lay outside the gene matches. The CDR3 contains 14 residues. The germline V gene encodes CDR1 MDHEN and CDR2 SYDVKM. The CDR3 is CASRGGVSTDTQYF. CDR3 bases: TGTGCCAGCAGGGGAGGGGTTAGCACAGATACGCAGTATTTT.

The chain is built from TRBV18 and TRBJ2-1; tentatively, D is TRBD1 (6 bases). The V gene's germline CDR1 is KGHSH and CDR2 LQKENI. The germline V and J ends were trimmed by 6 bases and 6 bases, with 15 bases remaining between them. This CDR3 has 14 residues. The CDR3 DNA is TGTGCCAGCTCGTACCTGCAGGGGAGCAATGAGCAGTTCTTC. Translating it yields CASSYLQGSNEQFF.

The chain has TRBV2 and TRBJ2-5, with a possible D match to TRBD1 (6 bases). This CDR3 has 13 amino acids. V was clipped by 3 bases and J by 2 bases, with 7 bases between them. Germline V CDR1 and CDR2: SNHLY, FYNNEI. The CDR3 bases are TGTGCCAGCAGTGACCAGGGGCAAGAGACCCAGTACTTC. Translation: CASSDQGQETQYF.

The chain carries TRBV10-3 and TRBJ1-2; 8 positions agree with TRBD1. Germline CDR1 is ENHRY and CDR2 is SYGVKD. The trim removed 2 bases at V and 5 bases at J, leaving 7 bases unmatched. The CDR3 has 15 amino acids. The CDR3 is CAISESGQGGYGYTF. The DNA of the CDR3 is TGTGCCATCAGTGAGAGCGGACAGGGTGGGTATGGCTACACCTTC.